The clone carrying this T cell receptor beta chain was counted between two and nine times. Antigen unknown. RNA transcripts were the template for amplifying TCR beta CDR3 regions. HTBI primers were employed in a first-round RT-PCR of the TCR CDR3. TCRdb used MiXCR to reprocess the multiplex PCR reads, holding one entry per CDR3 protein. The sample lists a few hundred thousand distinct CDR3 sequences, around 46% occurring once. The sample belongs to a study of T cells in Graves' hyperthyroidism and ophthalmopathy. Regarding the study as a whole: Before onset, by a median of approximately 6.8 months, the model predicted ophthalmopathy.

Clinical symptoms, serum thyroxine and TRAb, thyroid ultrasound and orbital computed tomography were used for the diagnoses. From germline, CDR1 is MDHEN and CDR2 SYDVKM. V shed 6 bases and J shed 2 bases, with 11 bases lying between them. CDR3 length: 14 residues. Sequenced material: peripheral blood or thyroid tissue (not recorded which). This chain links TRBV28 with TRBJ1-5; D call uncertain. This receptor was obtained from an adult woman with Graves' disease, either hyperthyroidism or ophthalmopathy (not recorded which). The CDR3 DNA reads as TGTGCCAGCAGCTTCTGGGGTCGCAATCAGCCCCAGCATTTT. It translates to CASSFWGRNQPQHF.